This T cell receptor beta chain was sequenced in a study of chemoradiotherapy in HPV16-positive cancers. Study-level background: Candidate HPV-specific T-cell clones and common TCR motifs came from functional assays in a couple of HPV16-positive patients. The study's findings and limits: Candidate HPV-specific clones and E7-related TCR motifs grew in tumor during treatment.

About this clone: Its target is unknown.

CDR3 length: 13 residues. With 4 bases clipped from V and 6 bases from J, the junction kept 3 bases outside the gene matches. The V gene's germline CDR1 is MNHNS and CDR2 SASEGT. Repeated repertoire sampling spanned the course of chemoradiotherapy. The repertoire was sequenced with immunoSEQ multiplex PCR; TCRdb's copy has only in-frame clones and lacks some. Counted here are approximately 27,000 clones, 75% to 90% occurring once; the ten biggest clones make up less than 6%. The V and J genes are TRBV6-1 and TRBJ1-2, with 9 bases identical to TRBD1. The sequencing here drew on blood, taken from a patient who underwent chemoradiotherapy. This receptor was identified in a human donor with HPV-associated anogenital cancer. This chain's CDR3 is CASSGWDRDGYTF. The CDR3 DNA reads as TGTGCCAGCAGTGGATGGGACAGGGATGGCTACACCTTC.